This TCR beta chain was profiled in a study of cytomegalovirus exposure and HLA in healthy donors (dated by TCRdb to about 2017). About the investigation overall: According to a later analysis, one platform produced both the roughly 120 validation repertoires and the 666 repertoires of the first cohort. The study aimed to test whether signatures of past pathogen exposure could be identified by cataloging public T cell receptors. Along with the 666-subject first cohort, a separate validation cohort of some 130 different subjects was used. To predict cytomegalovirus infection status, the study combined high-throughput TCR immunosequencing, statistical association of individual TCRs with disease status, and machine learning. The paper as a whole reports these results and caveats: Subsequent analysis determined that TCRs grouped into clusters in the first cohort also showed a tendency toward co-occurrence across the 130 or so validation repertoires, and 90% to 95% of cluster scores exceeded 0. In vitro tests confirmed that three of the cytomegalovirus-associated TCR beta chains recognize cytomegalovirus antigens. The classifier was reported to diagnose cytomegalovirus status with high specificity and sensitivity in both the original and validation cohorts. All 120 or so repertoires were used to score co-occurrence in the validation cohort in a later analysis, because that analysis had no HLA typing for the cohort. Most TCR sequences were observed very rarely across donors, whereas some public TCRs were present in many individuals. According to the authors, the approach could potentially be generalized to other disease states and immunological phenotypes. The study gave a list of under 200 TCR beta chains associated with cytomegalovirus.

Libraries were constructed by the immunoSEQ multiplex PCR assay. In the original analysis: To diagnose cytomegalovirus status from the catalog of TCR beta chain sequences, a statistical classification framework was built. The clones in this table, taken by TCRdb from immuneACCESS, are in-frame only. Not every clone is retained; where verified, under half of the shortfall comes from an unresolved V gene, and the cause of the rest is unknown. V and J calls and clone size are those listed in that table; D and trimming were worked out from the DNA. This sample has 90,000 to 120,000 clones in its table, and roughly 84% of those were observed once. Approximately 2.9% of the sample belongs to the ten largest clones. Donors formed part of the validation cohort, which comprised about 130 subjects and was distinct from the first cohort of 666 subjects. About this clone: The target of this receptor is not known. No base quality values were provided; no much bigger clone lies one nucleotide off.

From the germline V gene, CDR1 is SGHTA and CDR2 is FQGTGA. The CDR3, from cysteine to phenylalanine, totals 15 residues. Only CDR3 DNA is held: 45 bases, read in frame from base 1. V loses 5 bases of germline sequence and J loses 4 bases, and the interval between the two ends is 14 bases. This receptor was identified in a woman younger than 35 in good health and CMV-seronegative. The specimen was PBMCs. The chain is made from TRBV7-3 and TRBJ1-4; a tentative D call is TRBD1 (6 bases match). The CDR3 amino acid sequence is: CASSRVDSINEKLFF. The nucleotide sequence is TGTGCCAGCAGCCGGGTGGACAGTATTAATGAAAAACTGTTTTTT.